Each of the 32 T cell receptor beta chains below was sequenced from the same sample in a study of identical twins. Each CDR3 protein is one row after TCRdb ran MiXCR on the 5' RACE reads. The repertoire has 260,000 or so distinct CDR3 sequences, 6% to 8.5% of them found once; the top ten carry about 5.8%. A further study also used this sample, focusing on yellow fever vaccine responses in identical twins.

Source material: CD8+ T cells sorted from blood. These receptors were taken from a woman younger than 30 in good health.

This clonotype was counted at least ten times. The chain combines TRBV15 with TRBJ2-1, with TRBD2 matching over 8 bases. V was clipped by 9 bases and J by 0 bases; unmatched bases: 4. The CDR3 is 14 residues long. The V gene's germline CDR1 is LNHNV and CDR2 YYDKDF (reference sequence). The CDR3 protein is CATTGGSSYNEQFF. CDR3 DNA sequence: TGTGCCACAACGGGGGGGAGCTCCTACAATGAGCAGTTCTTC.

The chain carries TRBV7-8 and TRBJ2-3; D unclear. Germline V gives CDR1 SGHVS, CDR2 FQNEAQ. The CDR3 contains 15 residues. V lost 5 bases to trimming and J lost 0 bases, with 12 bases between them. Here the CDR3 reads CASSALLSSTDTQYF. The DNA for the CDR3 is TGTGCCAGCAGCGCCCTTCTTTCTAGCACAGATACGCAGTATTTT.

This chain links TRBV7-6 with TRBJ2-2; 9 bases line up with TRBD2. V dropped 4 bases and J dropped 2; count of bases not matched to a gene: 5. CDR3 length equals 16 residues. Germline loops: CDR1 SGHVS, CDR2 FNYEAQ. CDR3 DNA: TGTGCCAGCAGCTCGCTAGCGGGGACCAACACCGGGGAGCTGTTTTTT. Translated: CASSSLAGTNTGELFF.

V and J are TRBV12-3 or TRBV12-4 and TRBJ2-6; tentatively, D is TRBD2 (7 bases). The V gene lost 8 bases and the J gene lost 4 bases, with 12 bases spanning the gap. The CDR3 has 14 residues. The chain's CDR3 is CASGRGAGANVLTF. The DNA for the CDR3 is TGTGCCAGCGGACGGGGGGCCGGGGCCAACGTCCTGACTTTC.

This clonotype was seen only a few times. The rearrangement joins TRBV5-1 to TRBJ2-1; 12 bases agree with TRBD1. The germline gives CDR1 SGHRS, CDR2 YFSETQ. V shed 3 bases and J 7 bases; nucleotides not matched to a gene: 5. The CDR3 consists of 15 residues. CDR3 sequence (DNA): TGCGCCAGCAGCTGGGACAGGGGGCTAGGTAATGAGCAGTTCTTC. Translation gives CASSWDRGLGNEQFF.

There are many counts of this clonotype. J is TRBJ2-1 and V is TRBV7-2; D gene uncertain. CDR1 and CDR2 (germline): SGHTA, FQGNSA. The CDR3 runs 12 residues. Trimming took 4 bases from V and 8 from J, leaving 9 bases between them. CDR3 protein: CASSSYFHEQFF. CDR3 nucleotides: TGTGCCAGCAGCTCCTACTTCCATGAGCAGTTCTTC.

The rearrangement links TRBV7-9 to TRBJ2-1, with 9 bases fitting TRBD2. Losses at the gene ends were 8 bases for V and 4 bases for J; bases not matched to a gene: 15. CDR3 length equals 17 residues. The germline CDR1 and CDR2 sequences are SEHNR and FQNEAQ (reference sequence). Written as DNA, the CDR3 is TGTGCCAGCGGCCCCGGGATTAGCGGGGGAAATTACAATGAGCAGTTCTTC. Protein product: CASGPGISGGNYNEQFF.

This clonotype was seen ten or more times. The chain carries TRBV12-3 or TRBV12-4 and TRBJ1-6; TRBD1 agrees at 7 bases. The CDR3 is 17 amino acids. The junction had 12 bases not matched to a gene; V was cut back by 6 bases and J by 4 bases. The chain's CDR3 is CASRTDRKGAYNSPLHF. CDR3 nucleotides: TGTGCCAGCAGGACGGACAGGAAGGGGGCATATAATTCACCCCTCCACTTT.

This clonotype was counted between two and nine times. This chain links TRBV5-8 with TRBJ1-1; 9 bases map to TRBD1. J lost 5 bases, V lost 2 bases, and 4 bases had no gene match. The CDR3 loop spans 14 amino acids. Germline CDR1 reads SGHTS; CDR2 reads YDEGEE. DNA for the CDR3: TGTGCCAGCAGCTTTAGGACAGGGGATACTGAAGCTTTCTTT. Protein product: CASSFRTGDTEAFF.

Ten or more counts support this clonotype. CDR3 sequence reads: CASRLLAGIQETQYF. The DNA for the CDR3 is TGTGCCAGCAGGCTCCTAGCGGGGATCCAAGAGACCCAGTACTTC. The genes are TRBV28 and TRBJ2-5; 9 bases line up with TRBD2. The CDR3 spans 15 residues. Germline CDR1 MDHEN, CDR2 SYDVKM. After removal of 6 bases from V and 1 base from J, the junction contained 6 bases not matched to a gene.

This clonotype has at least ten counts. J is TRBJ1-1 and V is TRBV11-1; maybe TRBD1 (5 bases). The CDR3 covers 15 residues. The V end lost 4 bases, the J end lost 0 bases, and 12 bases lay between the germline ends. Looked up from germline, CDR1 is SGHAT and CDR2 is FQDESV (reference sequence). The CDR3 here is CASSYGLQVNTEAFF. CDR3 coding DNA: TGTGCCAGCAGCTATGGACTACAGGTGAACACTGAAGCTTTCTTT.

The V and J genes are TRBV6-5 and TRBJ2-2; 7 nucleotides agree with TRBD2. Germline loops: CDR1 MNHEY, CDR2 SVGAGI. The trim removed 4 bases at V and 0 bases at J, leaving 5 bases unmatched. The length of the CDR3 is 16 residues. CDR3 loop: CASSSLRGANTGELFF. In DNA, the CDR3 is TGTGCCAGCAGTTCCCTTCGGGGGGCGAACACCGGGGAGCTGTTTTTT.

This clonotype showed up just a few times. The genes are TRBV13 and TRBJ1-2, with D perhaps matching TRBD1 (5 bases). Trimming removed 5 bases at V and 5 bases at J, with 15 bases between. CDR1 and CDR2 (germline): PRHDT, FYEKMQ (reference sequence). This CDR3 has 14 residues. The CDR3 protein is CASSPGGGDYGYTF. The CDR3 DNA follows: TGTGCCAGCAGCCCCGGCGGAGGGGATTATGGCTACACCTTC.

This clonotype was counted ten times or more. This chain connects TRBV10-3 to TRBJ1-1; D remains unclear. The CDR3 has 15 amino acids. V lost 0 bases, J lost 1 base, and 9 bases lay in between. Germline CDR1 is ENHRY and CDR2 is SYGVKD. The CDR3 loop is CAISESSGENTEAFF. The CDR3 nucleotides read TGTGCCATCAGTGAGTCGAGCGGAGAGAACACTGAAGCTTTCTTT.

The sample holds many counts of this clonotype. V and J are TRBV20-1 and TRBJ2-1; D is uncertain. V lost 7 bases to trimming and J lost 4 bases, with 5 bases between them. The CDR3 runs 10 residues. CDR1 is DFQATT, CDR2 SNEGSKA, per germline (reference sequence). CDR3 sequence (DNA): TGCAGTGTGTGGTACAATGAGCAGTTCTTC. Translating gives CSVWYNEQFF.

This clonotype was seen many times. This chain joins TRBV7-8 and TRBJ1-5; 7 bases align to TRBD1. Germline CDR1 is SGHVS and CDR2 is FQNEAQ. V was pared by 5 bases and J by 1 base, with 8 bases of the junction left unmatched. The CDR3 loop spans 16 amino acids. CDR3: CASSPQGGVSNQPQHF. For the CDR3, the DNA is TGTGCCAGCAGCCCCCAGGGGGGCGTAAGCAATCAGCCCCAGCATTTT.

This clonotype has more than one count but fewer than ten. The rearrangement uses TRBV12-2 and TRBJ2-5; TRBD2 is the table's D call and was not checked against the DNA. TRBV12-2 is reported as a pseudogene. The CDR3 covers 15 residues. This CDR3 is CASRGGYRDQETQYF. CDR3 bases: TGTGCAAGTCGGGGAGGATACAGGGACCAAGAGACCCAGTACTTC.

The rearrangement uses TRBV6-5 and TRBJ2-3; D call uncertain. This CDR3 is 15 amino acids long. Trimming stripped 2 bases from V and 4 bases from J, with 13 bases between. Germline-derived CDR1 and CDR2 are MNHEY and SVGAGI. CDR3 DNA: TGTGCCAGCAGTTACGATGTGGGTAGGGCAGATACGCAGTATTTT. It yields the protein CASSYDVGRADTQYF.

This clonotype was recorded many times. V is TRBV29-1 and J is TRBJ2-1; D is undetermined. CDR3 length: 14 amino acids. Germline V gives CDR1 SQVTM, CDR2 ANQGSEA. Trimming shortened V by 3 bases and J by 0 bases, and 9 bases separated the two germline ends. The CDR3 region has the DNA TGCAGCGTTGAGACTTCCCTCTCCTACAATGAGCAGTTCTTC. It is translated as CSVETSLSYNEQFF.

This clonotype was recorded at least ten times. The V and J genes are TRBV6-5 and TRBJ2-1; D remains ambiguous. CDR1 and CDR2 (germline): MNHEY, SVGAGI. V shed 4 bases and J shed 2 bases, with 15 bases lying between them. The CDR3 loop spans 16 amino acids. This chain's CDR3 is CASSSPRQSPYNEQFF. CDR3 nucleotides: TGTGCCAGCAGTTCCCCCCGTCAGAGCCCCTACAATGAGCAGTTCTTC.

This clonotype was seen a handful of times. CDR3 coding DNA: TGTGCCAGCAGCGCCTGGGTGACGATCTACAATGAGCAGTTCTTC. It is translated as CASSAWVTIYNEQFF. The chain combines TRBV28 with TRBJ2-1, with D hard to call. Between the trimmed V and J ends, which lost 6 bases and 3 bases, there was a span of 15 bases. This CDR3 has 15 residues. Germline CDR1 MDHEN, CDR2 SYDVKM.

The V call is TRBV27, the J call TRBJ2-7; D is possibly TRBD1 (6 bases). V lost 5 bases and J 4 bases, leaving 15 bases between the germline ends. CDR3 length: 14 amino acids. The germline gives CDR1 MNHEY, CDR2 SMNVEV (reference sequence). In DNA form, the CDR3 reads TGTGCCAGCAGTCCCGGACAGTCTACTTACGAGCAGTACTTC. This translates into CASSPGQSTYEQYF.

The V gene is TRBV27, the J gene TRBJ1-1; a weak D match, TRBD1 (6 bases). Germline V gene lookup returns CDR1 MNHEY and CDR2 SMNVEV (reference sequence). CDR3 length: 14 residues. V dropped 3 bases and J dropped 6 bases, with 14 bases sitting between them. The CDR3 region is CASSFPGPGAEAFF. CDR3 DNA: TGTGCCAGCAGTTTCCCGGGCCCAGGGGCTGAAGCTTTCTTT.

The sample holds many counts of this clonotype. The V call is TRBV27, the J call TRBJ1-5, with TRBD1 identical over 9 bases. V was pared by 10 bases and J by 4 bases, with 5 bases of the junction left unmatched. Germline V lookup: CDR1 MNHEY, CDR2 SMNVEV (reference sequence). There are 13 residues in the CDR3. For the CDR3, the DNA is TGTGCCACCGCCGGGACAGGGAATCAGCCCCAGCATTTT. Amino acid sequence: CATAGTGNQPQHF.

The V gene is TRBV7-9, the J gene TRBJ2-3; 8 positions match TRBD1. This CDR3 is built from 15 residues. The ends lost 3 bases at V and 1 base at J; junction bases unmatched: 3. Germline CDR1 is SEHNR and CDR2 is FQNEAQ (reference sequence). CDR3 in amino acids: CASSFVTGGTDTQYF. In nucleotides, the CDR3 is TGTGCCAGCAGCTTCGTGACAGGGGGCACAGATACGCAGTATTTT.

The chain couples TRBV10-2 to TRBJ2-2; D remains unclear. The length of the CDR3 is 12 residues. The V end was cut by 7 bases, the J end by 7 bases, with 10 bases between. The germline V gene has CDR1 WSHSY and CDR2 SAAADI. The CDR3 DNA reads TGCGCCAGCACCCACGACATCGGGGAGCTGTTTTTT. This codes for CASTHDIGELFF.

The chain couples TRBV4-1 to TRBJ2-7; D is ambiguous. Germline V lookup: CDR1 MGHRA, CDR2 YSYEKL. The CDR3 sequence is 17 residues long. V was shortened by 3 bases and J by 0 bases, with 18 bases between the two germline ends. The CDR3 sequence is CASSQGWEVTSSYEQYF. The DNA of the CDR3 is TGCGCCAGCAGCCAGGGGTGGGAAGTGACGAGCTCCTACGAGCAGTACTTC.

This sequence joins TRBV7-9 and TRBJ2-2; TRBD1 or TRBD2 may be the D gene (6 bases each). The CDR3 length is 16 residues. Deletions cut 5 bases from V and 8 bases from J, with 21 bases between. CDR1 and CDR2 (germline): SEHNR, FQNEAQ (reference sequence). CDR3 protein: CASSPGARGTAGELFF. Here the CDR3 DNA reads TGTGCCAGCAGCCCGGGGGCTAGGGGTACGGCGGGGGAGCTGTTTTTT.

In its sample, this clonotype was seen many times. V is TRBV25-1 and J is TRBJ1-1, with a possible D match to TRBD1 (5 bases). CDR1 MGHDK and CDR2 SYGVNS come from the germline V gene. The CDR3 runs 13 residues. The V gene lost 7 bases and the J gene lost 0 bases, with 9 bases spanning the gap. The CDR3 loop reads CASTGLMNTEAFF. The CDR3 DNA reads as TGTGCCAGCACGGGACTCATGAACACTGAAGCTTTCTTT.

The rearrangement uses TRBV28 and TRBJ2-7; D possibly matches TRBD1 or TRBD2 (5 bases each). Trimming took 5 bases from V and 2 from J, leaving 16 bases between them. Germline CDR1 and CDR2: MDHEN and SYDVKM. The CDR3 covers 15 residues. The CDR3 nucleotides read TGTGCCAGCAGTGGGACCGAGAAACGACCCTACGAGCAGTACTTC. This gives the protein CASSGTEKRPYEQYF. Drawing the rest from reference TRBV28 and TRBJ2-7, the complete variable domain is DVKVTQSSRYLVKRTGEKVFLECVQDMDHENMFWYRQDPGLGLRLIYFSYDVKMKEKGDIPEGYSVSREKKERFSLILESASTNQTSMYLCASSGTEKRPYEQYFGPGTRLTVT.

The chain recombines TRBV29-1 with TRBJ2-3; TRBD1 agrees at 7 bases. Germline V gene lookup returns CDR1 SQVTM and CDR2 ANQGSEA. The CDR3 is 17 residues long. With V trimmed by 8 bases and J by 0 bases, 17 bases remained unmatched. The CDR3 here is CSSVGFWDRSSTDTQYF. The CDR3, as DNA: TGCAGCAGCGTTGGCTTCTGGGACAGATCTAGCACAGATACGCAGTATTTT.

This clonotype was seen more than once but under ten times. The chain recombines TRBV15 with TRBJ2-1; 13 bases fit TRBD2. CDR1 is LNHNV, CDR2 YYDKDF, per germline (reference sequence). This CDR3 region has 17 residues. J lost 3 bases, V lost 6 bases, and 8 bases had no gene match. The DNA of the CDR3 is TGTGCCACCAGTCCGGGACTAGCGGGGAGGGGCTACAATGAGCAGTTCTTC. Protein: CATSPGLAGRGYNEQFF. Together with reference TRBV15 and TRBJ2-1, the CDR3 gives the full variable domain: DAMVIQNPRYQVTQFGKPVTLSCSQTLNHNVMYWYQQKSSQAPKLLFHYYDKDFNNEADTPDNFQSRRPNTSFCFLDIRSPGLGDTAMYLCATSPGLAGRGYNEQFFGPGTRLTVL.